This T cell receptor (beta chain) is drawn from a study of blood T cell repertoires in COVID-19 (TCRdb year 2020). General notes on the study: Samples from collaborators originated in the United States, Italy and Spain and spanned both the acute and convalescent phases of COVID-19. The repertoires were released in a freely available public database intended as a resource for research on the immune response to SARS-CoV-2. Subjects who had been exposed to COVID-19, were actively infected with it, or had recovered from it provided the deeply sampled blood TCRbeta repertoires that made up the dataset. Where available, HLA class I and class II types were obtained from metadata supplied by the sample provider rather than from assay-based typing. Samples came from the ongoing ImmuneRACE study (first 160 participants) plus 1,254 subjects from 6 global collaborators. The prospective study material was composed of cDNA or gDNA derived from T cells, B-cell-depleted T cells, or PBMCs. A de-identified subject ID, COVID-19 status, age in years and sex were almost always included in the sample metadata. Overall study results and their limits: The quantity of clinical and demographic metadata differed by source and by participant and was supplied without curation.

Worth noting for this clone: Its antigen is currently not known. No base-level quality is on record; no much larger clone is a single base apart.

The CDR3 measures 16 amino acids from cysteine to phenylalanine. Only the CDR3 portion is preserved as DNA: 48 bases, with reading frame beginning at the first base. The germline V gene sets CDR1 to SQVTM and CDR2 to ANQGSEA. Trimming costs V 4 bases and J 4 bases, and their ends lie 20 bases apart. In the prospective study, participants were about 18 to 100 years old, resided in approximately 25 geographic areas of the United States, and were enrolled through a virtual design. In the prospective study, cohorts were assigned on the basis of participant-reported clinical history obtained from a screening survey and a study questionnaire. In the prospective study, whole blood, serum and a nasopharyngeal or oropharyngeal swab were collected from each participant by mobile phlebotomists. Participants in the prospective study had the option to provide additional blood draws and questionnaires over a 2-month period. Blood samples from the prospective study were shipped frozen or at room temperature prior to DNA extraction.

TCRbeta CDR3 regions were amplified from genomic DNA by means of the immunoSEQ Assay, a bias-controlled multiplex PCR. In the authors' own workflow: Within the assay, amplification of reference gene primers was used to estimate how many nucleated cells each sample contained. To quantify the absolute abundance of each unique TCRbeta CDR3 rearrangement, sequence reads were collapsed and filtered. For each sample, productive Simpson clonality was calculated as the square root of Simpson's diversity index over productive rearrangements. TCRdb's version of the immuneACCESS table is confined to in-frame rearrangements and falls short of the full clone set. An unresolved V gene accounts for under half of the shortfall where checked; the remainder is of unknown origin. V, J and clone size derive from that table, while D and trimming were established from the DNA sequence. In all, the sample holds some 270,000 clones, and approximately 85% of those were seen once. The ten top clones hold approximately 8.6% of the sample.

Sequenced input: PBMCs or T cells enriched from blood (not recorded which). This TCR derives from a woman aged 45 to 65 with acute COVID-19. In this chain, TRBV29-1 is recombined with TRBJ2-4; the D gene is possibly TRBD1, with 5 bases matching. In nucleotide form, the sequence is TGCAGCGTTGTTGACCTCAGGGCATCTAGTAAAAACATTCAGTACTTC. Protein translation: CSVVDLRASSKNIQYF.